Sequencing of this TCR beta chain was carried out in a study of T cell responses to AZD1222 COVID-19 vaccine. V gave up 1 base and J gave up 7 bases; unmatched junction bases: 8. Germline V CDR1 and CDR2: LNHNV, YYDKDF (reference sequence). The CDR3 loop spans 16 amino acids. The method was immunoSEQ multiplex PCR; TCRdb's version includes in-frame clones alone and lacks a portion of them. The sample yields roughly 90,000 clones, 80% to 90% seen once. The sample consisted of peripheral blood, taken on day 0 of AZD1222 vaccination. J is TRBJ1-5 and V is TRBV15, with 9 bases fitting TRBD1. This clonotype was sampled from an adult in good health. The CDR3 reads CATSRGDRASGQPQHF. CDR3 bases: TGTGCCACCAGCAGAGGGGACAGGGCCTCCGGGCAGCCCCAGCATTTT.